These T cell receptor beta chains were read from a single sample in a study of cytomegalovirus exposure and HLA in healthy donors. Profiled with immunoSEQ multiplex PCR; TCRdb holds only in-frame clones, not every one. The sample includes 95,000 to 150,000 clones, over 80% of them seen just once. Sequenced material: PBMCs. All receptors come from a man younger than 45 in good health and CMV-seronegative. The CDR3 runs from the conserved cysteine through the conserved F or W. The D gene is left open where the match is weak. Not every row has a clone size; where given, it reads once, few, many or a size class.

TRBJ2-5,-,TRBV6-7,few,TGTGCCAGCAGTTTAAAGAGGGGGGGGCGGGTGAAAGAGACCCAGTACTTC,CASSLKRGGRVKETQYF
TRBJ2-7,TRBD1,TRBV29-1,-,TGCAGCGTCCCGGGACAGGGTAGTCCCGAGCAGTACTTC,CSVPGQGSPEQYF
TRBJ1-6,-,TRBV5-5,-,TGTGCCAGCAGCTTGGCAGGTGACTTAGGGAGTTCACCCCTCCACTTT,CASSLAGDLGSSPLHF
TRBJ1-1,TRBD1,TRBV18,-,TGTGCCAGCTCACCACTTGGTCTGGACAGGCTCGGTGGGGCTTTCTTT,CASSPLGLDRLGGAFF
TRBJ1-1,-,TRBV4-3,-,TGCGCCAGCAGCCAGGGCCCAGGGCCGGTGGACACTGAAGCTTTCTTT,CASSQGPGPVDTEAFF
TRBJ1-4,-,TRBV28,-,TGTGCCAGCACCCCCATACAGGGATACGGGGCATTGGGTGAAAAACTGTTTTTT,CASTPIQGYGALGEKLFF
TRBJ2-7,TRBD1,TRBV2,-,TGTGCCAGCAGCTGGGCCCGACAGGGGGGTGGCTCCTACGAGCAGTACTTC,CASSWARQGGGSYEQYF
TRBJ2-3,-,TRBV10-1,-,TGCGCCAGCAGTGAGAGAGCGACTAGTGCTGGCACAGATACGCAGTATTTT,CASSERATSAGTDTQYF
TRBJ2-7,-,TRBV27,once,TGTGCCAGCAGGCCAAACCCCGGGGTCCACGAGCAGTACTTC,CASRPNPGVHEQYF
TRBJ2-2,TRBD2,TRBV2,-,TGTGCCAGCACCGGGACTAGCGGGGGGTACCCTCCTGGCACCGGGGAGCTGTTTTTT,CASTGTSGGYPPGTGELFF
TRBJ1-1,-,TRBV15,-,TGTGCCACCAGCAGAGGGGGGGACACTGAAGCTTTCTTT,CATSRGGDTEAFF
TRBJ1-4,-,TRBV27,few,TGTGCCAGCAGTTCCGGGGGGCGAAAACTGTTTTTT,CASSSGGRKLFF
TRBJ2-5,TRBD2,TRBV5-1,few,TGCGCCAGCAGCTTGGCGTGGACTAGCGGGGGCCCGGCTCCGGAGACCCAGTACTTC,CASSLAWTSGGPAPETQYF
TRBJ1-2,TRBD1,TRBV28,-,TGTGCCAGCAGGACAGGGAGTGACTATGGCTACACCTTC,CASRTGSDYGYTF
TRBJ2-2,-,TRBV7-9,few,TGTGCCAGCAGCCAAATGGGGCAGATGAACACCGGGGAGCTGTTTTTT,CASSQMGQMNTGELFF
TRBJ2-1,TRBD1,TRBV11-2,once,TGTGCCAGCAGCTTAGCCTCGCGACAGGGAGCGATCTACAATGAGCAGTTCTTC,CASSLASRQGAIYNEQFF
TRBJ2-2,TRBD2,TRBV28,once,TGTGCCAGCAGTCGCGGGGGGCCGAACACCGGGGAGCTGTTTTTT,CASSRGGPNTGELFF
TRBJ2-6,-,TRBV28,-,TGTGCCAGCAGCCCCGGGTCTTTCTCTGGGGCCAACGGCCTGACTTTC,CASSPGSFSGANGLTF
TRBJ2-3,TRBD2,TRBV10-3,-,TGTGCCATCAGTGACTGGCGGGGGGCACGCCCAGATACGCAGTATTTT,CAISDWRGARPDTQYF
TRBJ1-1,-,TRBV9,-,TGTGCCAGCAGCGTAGTCATGAACACTGAAGCTTTCTTT,CASSVVMNTEAFF
TRBJ1-1,-,TRBV11-3,-,TGTGCCAGCAGCTTAGGCGGGGGCGAGGCTGAAGCTTTCTTT,CASSLGGGEAEAFF
TRBJ2-2,-,TRBV5-1,-,TGCGCCAGCAGCTTGGGCGTCTCAAACACCGGGGAGCTGTTTTTT,CASSLGVSNTGELFF
TRBJ1-1,-,TRBV25-1,-,TGTGCCAGCAGTGAATATAGGGAGGGCCCCACTGAAGCTTTCTTT,CASSEYREGPTEAFF
TRBJ1-6,TRBD1,TRBV6-5,-,TGTGCCAGCAGGGTAGACAGGGCCTATAATTCACCCCTCCACTTT,CASRVDRAYNSPLHF
TRBJ1-5,-,TRBV5-5,-,TGTGCCAGCAGCTTAGACATCCGGACTTATCAGCCCCAGCATTTT,CASSLDIRTYQPQHF
TRBJ1-5,-,TRBV28,-,TGTGCCAGCAGCCTTCGGGGGGGTCGGGTTAGCAATCAGCCCCAGCATTTT,CASSLRGGRVSNQPQHF
TRBJ2-5,TRBD1,TRBV6-5,-,TGTGCCAGCAGTTACGACAGGGGGGAGACCCAGTACTTC,CASSYDRGETQYF
TRBJ2-7,-,TRBV21-1,-,TGTGCCAGCAGCATGAAACAGGGGCCCTACGAGCAGTACTTC,CASSMKQGPYEQYF
TRBJ2-1,TRBD1,TRBV5-5,-,TGTGCCAGCAGCTCAGACAGGGGGGTTTACAATGAGCAGTTCTTC,CASSSDRGVYNEQFF
TRBJ1-6,-,TRBV28,-,TGTGCCAGCACCTTAACTCTGGGGGCAGTCAAGGACTCACCCCTCCACTTT,CASTLTLGAVKDSPLHF
TRBJ2-5,TRBD1,TRBV5-1,-,TGCGCCAGCAGATGGGGACAGTCGGAGACCCAGTACTTC,CASRWGQSETQYF
TRBJ1-1,-,TRBV4-3,-,TGCGCCAGCAGCCGGGTTAGACAGGCCGTGAACACTGAAGCTTTCTTT,CASSRVRQAVNTEAFF
TRBJ1-2,-,TRBV28,few,TGTGCCACCTTCCTTTACCGGGATAACTATGGCTACACCTTC,CATFLYRDNYGYTF
TRBJ2-7,TRBD2,TRBV28,-,TGTGCCAGCATCCAAGGGGAGGGGTCCCCCTACGAGCAGTACTTC,CASIQGEGSPYEQYF
TRBJ1-1,-,TRBV7-8,-,TGTGCCAGCAGCTTCAGGACTCCTGGGAGGGCTGAAGCTTTCTTT,CASSFRTPGRAEAFF
TRBJ2-7,TRBD2,TRBV6-5,-,TGTGCCAGCAGAGCTAGCGGGGGACCGTTGGAGCAGTACTTC,CASRASGGPLEQYF
TRBJ1-1,-,TRBV4-1,-,TGCGCCAGCAGCCACTTGCGCAGGGCGGTGAACACTGAAGCTTTCTTT,CASSHLRRAVNTEAFF
TRBJ1-1,-,TRBV11-2,-,TGTGCCAGCAGCCTCGGGACACCTGAAGCTTTCTTT,CASSLGTPEAFF
TRBJ2-5,-,TRBV9,-,TGTGCCAGCAGCGTAGATCCAGGGGCACACGAGACCCAGTACTTC,CASSVDPGAHETQYF
TRBJ2-2,TRBD2,TRBV10-1,-,TGCGCCAGCAGTGTCAACGGGACTAGATATACCGGGGAGCTGTTTTTT,CASSVNGTRYTGELFF
TRBJ1-3,TRBD1,TRBV18,-,TGTGCCAGCTCACCAAGTCGGGACAGGGGAAACACCATATATTTT,CASSPSRDRGNTIYF
TRBJ2-7,-,TRBV19,-,TGTGCCAGTATGAGAAAGGGGGCCTACGAGCAGTACTTC,CASMRKGAYEQYF
TRBJ2-7,TRBD1,TRBV10-2,-,TGCGCCAGCAGGGTGGACAGGGGGTACGAGCAGTACTTC,CASRVDRGYEQYF
TRBJ2-7,-,TRBV15,-,TGTGCCACCAGCCTAAAAGGGAACACAGGGCAGTACTTC,CATSLKGNTGQYF
TRBJ2-1,-,TRBV5-5,-,TGTGCCAGCAGCTACCCGGACTCCCTTCTCCAGTTCTTC,CASSYPDSLLQFF
TRBJ1-1,-,TRBV5-1,-,TGCGCCAGCAGCTTACGGGGAAACACTGAAGCTTTCTTT,CASSLRGNTEAFF
TRBJ1-2,-,TRBV14,-,TGTGCCAGCAGCCAAGTCGCTTTCGGCGGGAGTGGCTACACCTTC,CASSQVAFGGSGYTF
TRBJ1-3,-,TRBV5-4,-,TGTGCCAGCAGCATTACCTCAGGGTTCGCTGGAAACACCATATATTTT,CASSITSGFAGNTIYF
TRBJ2-5,-,TRBV14,-,TGTGCCAGCAGCCAAGGGCCAGGAGAGACCCAGTACTTC,CASSQGPGETQYF
TRBJ1-1,-,TRBV28,-,TGTGCCAGCAGTTTACCCCGGGGGGGGAGCACTGAAGCTTTCTTT,CASSLPRGGSTEAFF
TRBJ2-1,TRBD2,TRBV5-4,-,TGTGCCAGCAGCTTGCTGGGACTAGCGGGGGGGAACTCCTACAATGAGCAGTTCTTC,CASSLLGLAGGNSYNEQFF
TRBJ2-2,-,TRBV10-3,-,TGTGCCATCAGTGAACAGGGCAGCGGGGAGCTGTTTTTT,CAISEQGSGELFF
TRBJ2-7,TRBD2,TRBV9,-,TGTGCCAGCAGCGTAGGGTTTTCGGGGGGGGCCCACGAGCAGTACTTC,CASSVGFSGGAHEQYF
TRBJ1-5,-,TRBV10-3,-,TGTGCCATCAAAGGACAGAATAGCAATCAGCCCCAGCATTTT,CAIKGQNSNQPQHF
TRBJ2-7,TRBD1,TRBV5-1,-,TGCGCCAGCAGCCCGGGACAGGGGGCGATGGGAGAGCAGTACTTC,CASSPGQGAMGEQYF
TRBJ1-1,-,TRBV30,-,TGTGCCTGGAGTCCCAGGTCCCCACAGCGGGCTGGCACTGAAGCTTTCTTT,CAWSPRSPQRAGTEAFF
TRBJ1-4,TRBD1,TRBV7-2,-,TGTGCCAGCACCAGACAGGGCGGCGAAAAACTGTTTTTT,CASTRQGGEKLFF